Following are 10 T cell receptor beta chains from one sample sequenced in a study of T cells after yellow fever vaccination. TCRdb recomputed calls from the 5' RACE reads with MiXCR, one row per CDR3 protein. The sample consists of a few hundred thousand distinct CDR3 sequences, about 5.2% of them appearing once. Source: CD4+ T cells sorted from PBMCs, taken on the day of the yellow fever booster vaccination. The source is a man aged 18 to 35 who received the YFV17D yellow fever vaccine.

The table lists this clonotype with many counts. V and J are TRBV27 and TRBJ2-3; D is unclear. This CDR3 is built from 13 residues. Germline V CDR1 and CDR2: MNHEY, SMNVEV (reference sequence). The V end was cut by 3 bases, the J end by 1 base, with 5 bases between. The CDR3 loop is CASSFYGTDTQYF. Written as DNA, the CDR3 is TGTGCCAGCAGTTTTTATGGCACAGATACGCAGTATTTT.

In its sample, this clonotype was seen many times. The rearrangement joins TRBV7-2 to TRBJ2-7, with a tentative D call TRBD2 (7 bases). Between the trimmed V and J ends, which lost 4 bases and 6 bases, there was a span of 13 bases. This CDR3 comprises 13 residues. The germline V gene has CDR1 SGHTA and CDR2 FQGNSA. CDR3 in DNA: TGTGCCAGCAGCTCAGAGGGGGGGCGCGAGCAGTACTTC. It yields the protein CASSSEGGREQYF.

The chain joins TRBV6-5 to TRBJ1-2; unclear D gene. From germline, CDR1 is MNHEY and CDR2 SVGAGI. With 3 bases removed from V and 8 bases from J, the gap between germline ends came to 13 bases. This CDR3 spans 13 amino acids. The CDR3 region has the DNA TGTGCCAGCAGTTATGCTCACGGGAGGGGCTACACCTTC. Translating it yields CASSYAHGRGYTF.

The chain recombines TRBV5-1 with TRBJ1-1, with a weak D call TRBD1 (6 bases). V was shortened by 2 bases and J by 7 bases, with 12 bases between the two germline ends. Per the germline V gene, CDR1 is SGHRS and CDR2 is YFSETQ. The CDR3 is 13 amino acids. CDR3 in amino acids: CASSFQEGGEAFF. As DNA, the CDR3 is TGCGCCAGCAGCTTTCAGGAGGGGGGTGAAGCTTTCTTT.

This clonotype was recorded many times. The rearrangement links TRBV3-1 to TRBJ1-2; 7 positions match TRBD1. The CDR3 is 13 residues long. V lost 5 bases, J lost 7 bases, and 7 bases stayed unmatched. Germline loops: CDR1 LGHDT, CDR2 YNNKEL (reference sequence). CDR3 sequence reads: CASSSRQGTGYTF. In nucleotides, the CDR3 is TGTGCCAGCAGCTCCCGACAGGGCACTGGCTACACCTTC. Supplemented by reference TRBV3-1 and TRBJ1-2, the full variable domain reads DTAVSQTPKYLVTQMGNDKSIKCEQNLGHDTMYWYKQDSKKFLKIMFSYNNKELIINETVPNRFSPKSPDKAHLNLHINSLELGDSAVYFCASSSRQGTGYTFGSGTRLTVV.

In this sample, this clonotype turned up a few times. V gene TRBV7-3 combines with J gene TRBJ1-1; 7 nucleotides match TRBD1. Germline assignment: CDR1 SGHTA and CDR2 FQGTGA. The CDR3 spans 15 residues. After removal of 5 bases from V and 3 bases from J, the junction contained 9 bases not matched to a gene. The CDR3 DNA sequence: TGTGCCAGCAGCCTTGACAGGGAGTCGGACACTGAAGCTTTCTTT. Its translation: CASSLDRESDTEAFF.

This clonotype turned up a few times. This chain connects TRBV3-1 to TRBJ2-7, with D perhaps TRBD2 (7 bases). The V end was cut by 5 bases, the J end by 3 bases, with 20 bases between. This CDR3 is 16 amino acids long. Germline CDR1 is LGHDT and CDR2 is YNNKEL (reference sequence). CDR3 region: CASSLGSTGGRYEQYF. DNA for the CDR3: TGTGCCAGCAGCTTAGGTTCGACGGGGGGCCGCTACGAGCAGTACTTC.

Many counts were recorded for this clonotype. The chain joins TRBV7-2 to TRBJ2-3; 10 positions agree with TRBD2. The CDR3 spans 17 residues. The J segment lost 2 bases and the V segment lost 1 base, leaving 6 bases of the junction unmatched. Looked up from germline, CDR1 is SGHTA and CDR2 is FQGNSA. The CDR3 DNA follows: TGTGCCAGCAGCTTAGTTCCAGCGGGGGGGGACACAGATACGCAGTATTTT. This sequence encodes CASSLVPAGGDTDTQYF.

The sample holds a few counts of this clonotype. The CDR3 nucleotides are TGTGCCAGCAGCGTCGGGACAGACTATGGCTACACCTTC. This codes for CASSVGTDYGYTF. The J gene is TRBJ1-2, the V gene TRBV9; 7 nucleotides match TRBD1. This CDR3 has 13 residues. V gave up 2 bases and J gave up 3 bases; unmatched junction bases: 1. Germline V gene sequence: CDR1 SGDLS, CDR2 YYNGEE.

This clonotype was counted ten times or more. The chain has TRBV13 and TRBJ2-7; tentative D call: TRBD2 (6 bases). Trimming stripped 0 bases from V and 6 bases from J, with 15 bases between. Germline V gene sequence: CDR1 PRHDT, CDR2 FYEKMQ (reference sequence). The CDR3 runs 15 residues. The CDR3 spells CASSLGAYLGGEQYF. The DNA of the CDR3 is TGTGCCAGCAGCTTAGGCGCGTACCTGGGGGGCGAGCAGTACTTC.